These 11 T cell receptor beta chains originate from one sample sequenced in a study of T cells in Graves' hyperthyroidism and ophthalmopathy. It was RNA transcripts that yielded the amplified TCR beta CDR3 regions. Using the HTBI primer set, a first-round RT-PCR was run on the TCR CDR3. TCRdb re-analysed the multiplex PCR reads in MiXCR, keeping a single row per CDR3 protein. In the table there are 550,000 to 850,000 distinct CDR3 sequences, around 20% of which are singletons. The sample comprised blood. These receptors were obtained from a woman aged 45-65 years with Graves' hyperthyroidism that later progressed to Graves' ophthalmopathy.

This clonotype appeared many times. The chain couples TRBV7-2 to TRBJ2-5; D remains ambiguous. V was pared by 3 bases and J by 0 bases, with 5 bases between. Germline CDR1 is SGHTA and CDR2 is FQGNSA. CDR3 size: 13 residues. The CDR3 nucleotides are TGTGCCAGCAGCTTTGGCTACCAAGAGACCCAGTACTTC. This encodes CASSFGYQETQYF.

J is TRBJ2-1 and V is TRBV24-1; D call uncertain. Germline V gene sequence: CDR1 KGHDR, CDR2 SFDVKD. The V end was cut by 3 bases, the J end by 3 bases, with 11 bases between. The CDR3 is 15 amino acids. CDR3: CATSDADKVYNEQFF. CDR3 sequence (DNA): TGTGCCACCAGTGATGCTGACAAAGTCTACAATGAGCAGTTCTTC.

The sample holds many counts of this clonotype. The chain uses TRBV30 and TRBJ2-1; possible D gene TRBD1, 6 bases. This CDR3 comprises 16 residues. Germline V gene lookup returns CDR1 GTSNPN and CDR2 SVGIG (reference sequence). With 1 base removed from V and 6 bases from J, the gap between germline ends came to 19 bases. Written as DNA, the CDR3 is TGTGCCTGGAGTGGGCCTGGCAGGGGCATGGTCAATGAGCAGTTCTTC. Translated, it gives CAWSGPGRGMVNEQFF.

This clonotype was found a few times. The CDR3 DNA reads as TGCAGTGGAGGCGGGGTGAGAGATACGCAGTATTTT. Translation gives CSGGGVRDTQYF. The chain is built from TRBV20-1 and TRBJ2-3, with D possibly TRBD2 on 6 matching bases. Trimming took off 7 bases at V and 5 bases at J, with 13 bases between the two ends. This CDR3 region has 12 residues. Germline V gene data show CDR1 as DFQATT and CDR2 as SNEGSKA (reference sequence).

This clonotype was seen ten or more times. The rearrangement uses TRBV29-1 and TRBJ1-4, with D unresolved. V shed 3 bases and J shed 10 bases, with 9 bases lying between them. Germline CDR1 and CDR2: SQVTM and ANQGSEA. The CDR3 has 11 residues. CDR3 amino acids: CSVDFGGKLFF. As DNA, the CDR3 is TGCAGCGTTGATTTCGGTGGAAAACTGTTTTTT.

This clonotype has more than one count but fewer than ten. V gene TRBV12-3 or TRBV12-4 combines with J gene TRBJ1-5; no reliable D call. V lost 2 bases, J lost 8 bases, and 7 bases lay in between. The CDR3 is 12 residues long. CDR3 amino acids: CASSLSVEPQHF. DNA of the CDR3: TGTGCCAGCAGTTTATCGGTGGAGCCCCAGCATTTT.

J is TRBJ2-3 and V is TRBV5-6; 10 bases are shared with TRBD2. Germline values: CDR1 SGHDT, CDR2 YYEEEE. This CDR3 region has 16 residues. The V segment lost 3 bases and the J segment 0 bases; nucleotides outside the gene matches: 4. The CDR3 DNA reads TGTGCCAGCAGCTATAGCGGGGGGATGAGCACAGATACGCAGTATTTT. Amino acids: CASSYSGGMSTDTQYF.

V usage is TRBV7-2 and J usage is TRBJ2-7; D uncertain. This CDR3 spans 13 amino acids. In germline, CDR1 is SGHTA, CDR2 FQGNSA. Trimming cost V 4 bases and J 2 bases, with 9 bases left between them. This chain's CDR3 is CASSSAGPYEQYF. The CDR3 region has the DNA TGTGCCAGCAGCTCCGCAGGACCCTACGAGCAGTACTTC.

This clonotype was recorded a few times. The chain uses TRBV10-2 and TRBJ2-1, with D possibly TRBD2 on 7 matching bases. Germline V lookup: CDR1 WSHSY, CDR2 SAAADI. V was pared by 8 bases and J by 4 bases, with 18 bases between. The CDR3 loop spans 15 amino acids. This CDR3 reads CASGGGGGPYNEQFF. In nucleotides, the CDR3 is TGCGCCAGCGGGGGGGGCGGGGGACCGTACAATGAGCAGTTCTTC.

This clonotype has just a few counts. The V call is TRBV3-1, the J call TRBJ2-3; the D call may be TRBD1 or TRBD2 (6 bases each). V lost 6 bases, J lost 3 bases, and 13 bases lay in between. The germline CDR1 and CDR2 sequences are LGHDT and YNNKEL (reference sequence). CDR3 length: 14 amino acids. CDR3 bases: TGTGCCAGCAGTAGGGGGGCCGGAACAGATACGCAGTATTTT. Protein product: CASSRGAGTDTQYF.

This clonotype was picked up many times. J is TRBJ2-3 and V is TRBV3-1, with D perhaps matching TRBD1 (6 bases). The CDR3 totals 17 residues. Germline V gene sequence: CDR1 LGHDT, CDR2 YNNKEL (reference sequence). V dropped 0 bases and J dropped 2 bases, with 15 bases sitting between them. The CDR3 DNA sequence: TGTGCCAGCAGCCAAGATCGGTGGCAGGGGCACACAGATACGCAGTATTTT. Its translation: CASSQDRWQGHTDTQYF.